This TCR beta chain was retrieved from a study of blood T cell repertoires in COVID-19. Whole-study context: Researchers got acute and convalescent COVID-19 samples from the United States, Italy and Spain.

Per the original methods: Estimated nucleated cell counts came from reference gene primer amplification. TCRdb keeps only in-frame clones here, not all; method: immunoSEQ multiplex PCR. The DNA gave D and trimming, while V, J and clone size come from that table. The repertoire holds around 280,000 clones, about 90% seen once, with around 2.1% in the top ten. CDR3 size: 18 residues. Trimming took 1 base from V and 3 from J, leaving 22 bases between them. The germline V gene has CDR1 MDHEN and CDR2 SYDVKM. Sequenced sample: peripheral blood. The J gene is TRBJ2-7, the V gene TRBV28; a possible D gene is TRBD2 (6 bases). The sequence derives from a woman in her thirties who had recovered from COVID-19. The CDR3 DNA follows: TGTGCCAGCAGTTTATCCAGAATTTCCGGGGGAGTGCTCTACGAGCAGTACTTC. Amino acids: CASSLSRISGGVLYEQYF.